The next 21 T cell receptor beta chains were all read from a single sample in a study of cytomegalovirus exposure and HLA in healthy donors. The PCR made use of 60 Vbeta and 13 Jbeta primers. Repertoires were generated with immunoSEQ multiplex PCR, while TCRdb's copy carries only in-frame clones and drops some. The table lists about 64,000 clones, 78% of them singletons. Material for sequencing was PBMCs. These receptors were taken from a man between 18 and 35 years old in good health and CMV-seropositive.

The chain combines TRBV25-1 with TRBJ1-6, with TRBD1 matching over 8 bases. The CDR3 has 15 residues. V dropped 10 bases and J dropped 10; count of bases not matched to a gene: 15. Germline V CDR1 and CDR2: MGHDK, SYGVNS. CDR3 loop: CATTDGQGGWSPLHF. CDR3 DNA: TGTGCCACTACAGATGGACAGGGAGGCTGGTCACCCCTCCACTTT.

The chain carries TRBV2 and TRBJ2-5; 13 nucleotides align to TRBD2. Trimming at V came to 4 bases and at J to 1 base, leaving 6 bases not matched to a gene. This CDR3 comprises 17 residues. Germline values: CDR1 SNHLY, CDR2 FYNNEI. CDR3 bases: TGTGCCAGCAGTGGATGGACTAGCGGGGGCTCCCAAGAGACCCAGTACTTC. Translating it yields CASSGWTSGGSQETQYF.

The table lists this clone with a count of one. The chain combines TRBV7-9 with TRBJ2-6; TRBD1 matches 11 bases. CDR3 length: 18 residues. J gave up 2 bases and V 5 bases, and 8 bases lay outside the gene matches. Per the germline V gene, CDR1 is SEHNR and CDR2 is FQNEAQ (reference sequence). CDR3 sequence (DNA): TGTGCCAGCAGCACCTGGACAGGGGGCGTAGCTGGGGCCAACGTCCTGACTTTC. Translation: CASSTWTGGVAGANVLTF.

This clone was recorded a few times. This sample also contains other DNA sequences that code for the same CDR3. The chain links TRBV4-1 to TRBJ1-1; tentatively, D is TRBD1 (5 bases). V was clipped by 1 base and J by 4 bases, with 7 bases between them. The CDR3 totals 13 residues. Germline V gene sequence: CDR1 MGHRA, CDR2 YSYEKL. The DNA for the CDR3 is TGCGCCAGCAGCCAAGTAGGGGCCACTGAAGCTTTCTTT. It is translated as CASSQVGATEAFF.

The chain links TRBV7-8 to TRBJ1-5, with TRBD1 identical over 7 bases. This CDR3 spans 15 amino acids. The germline CDR1 and CDR2 sequences are SGHVS and FQNEAQ. Trimming cost V 5 bases and J 4 bases; bases outside gene matches: 8. The CDR3 reads CASSPRTGGNQPQHF. In nucleotides, the CDR3 is TGTGCCAGCAGCCCGCGGACAGGTGGTAATCAGCCCCAGCATTTT.

V usage is TRBV29-1 and J usage is TRBJ2-7, with a possible D match to TRBD1 (6 bases). V lost 2 bases to trimming and J lost 2 bases, with 16 bases between them. The germline gives CDR1 SQVTM, CDR2 ANQGSEA. The CDR3 is 15 residues long. Here the CDR3 DNA reads TGCAGCGTTGAATATAGGGAGAGGGGGACCTACGAGCAGTACTTC. This encodes CSVEYRERGTYEQYF.

The chain carries TRBV6-5 and TRBJ2-5; 7 bases map to TRBD2. CDR1 is MNHEY and CDR2 is SVGAGI in the germline V gene. The CDR3 covers 14 residues. Trimming removed 8 bases from V and 3 bases from J; junction bases left unmatched: 9. The CDR3 DNA is TGTGCCAGCGCCCGGGACTACCTTGAAGAGACCCAGTACTTC. The encoded protein is CASARDYLEETQYF.

V is TRBV6-5 and J is TRBJ1-6; possibly TRBD1 for D (5 bases). The CDR3 covers 15 residues. The V end lost 7 bases, the J end lost 6 bases, and 16 bases lay between the germline ends. Looked up from germline, CDR1 is MNHEY and CDR2 is SVGAGI. CDR3 in DNA: TGTGCCAGCACGACGGGGGTCGCGGGTAATTCACCCCTCCACTTT. Amino acid sequence: CASTTGVAGNSPLHF.

V is TRBV5-1 and J is TRBJ1-2; TRBD1 is a possible D gene (6 bases). The V end was cut by 2 bases, the J end by 4 bases, with 12 bases between. From germline, CDR1 is SGHRS and CDR2 YFSETQ. This CDR3 region has 14 residues. The CDR3 coding sequence is TGCGCCAGCAGCTTCTTGACAGGAACCTATGGCTACACCTTC. Amino acid sequence: CASSFLTGTYGYTF. Drawing the rest from reference TRBV5-1 and TRBJ1-2, the complete variable domain is KAGVTQTPRYLIKTRGQQVTLSCSPISGHRSVSWYQQTPGQGLQFLFEYFSETQRNKGNFPGRFSGRQFSNSRSEMNVSTLELGDSALYLCASSFLTGTYGYTFGSGTRLTVV.

The chain's CDR3 is CASTQGAHEQYF. Written as DNA, the CDR3 is TGTGCCAGCACTCAGGGGGCCCACGAGCAGTACTTC. The genes are TRBV6-6 and TRBJ2-7; TRBD1 matches 8 bases. This CDR3 contains 12 residues. The V and J ends lost 7 bases and 5 bases, in that order; junction bases with no gene match: 4. Germline CDR1 is MNHNY and CDR2 is SVGAGI (reference sequence).

CDR3 protein: CASSLITGGRTEAFF. The CDR3 DNA is TGCGCCAGCAGCCTAATCACAGGGGGCAGGACTGAAGCTTTCTTT. V and J are TRBV5-1 and TRBJ1-1, with TRBD1 matching over 9 bases. After removal of 4 bases from V and 5 bases from J, the junction contained 9 bases not matched to a gene. The CDR3 length is 15 residues. Germline loops: CDR1 SGHRS, CDR2 YFSETQ.

The J gene is TRBJ1-4, the V gene TRBV9; D call uncertain. The ends were cut back, 3 bases at V and 7 bases at J, with 13 bases in the middle. Germline assignment: CDR1 SGDLS and CDR2 YYNGEE. This CDR3 comprises 14 residues. The DNA for the CDR3 is TGTGCCAGCAGCGCGGCAGCGGCGGGTGAAAAACTGTTTTTT. Residues: CASSAAAAGEKLFF.

The chain links TRBV2 to TRBJ1-2; tentatively, D is TRBD1 (5 bases). The length of the CDR3 is 14 residues. CDR1 SNHLY and CDR2 FYNNEI come from the germline V gene. Between the trimmed V and J ends, which lost 7 bases and 6 bases, there was a span of 18 bases. CDR3 DNA: TGTGCCAGCACCTTCCAGGGAACCGGTGATGGCTACACCTTC. It yields the protein CASTFQGTGDGYTF. Drawing the rest from reference TRBV2 and TRBJ1-2, the complete variable domain is EPEVTQTPSHQVTQMGQEVILRCVPISNHLYFYWYRQILGQKVEFLVSFYNNEISEKSEIFDDQFSVERPDGSNFTLKIRSTKLEDSAMYFCASTFQGTGDGYTFGSGTRLTVV.

This rearrangement joins TRBV11-2 to TRBJ2-7; 7 positions match TRBD1. Germline-derived CDR1 and CDR2 are SGHAT and FQNNGV. V was clipped by 3 bases and J by 2 bases; unmatched bases: 1. There are 13 residues in the CDR3. The CDR3 here is CASSFGTAYEQYF. CDR3 nucleotides: TGTGCCAGCAGCTTCGGGACAGCCTACGAGCAGTACTTC.

This clone was detected only a few times. V is TRBV6-1 and J is TRBJ1-1; perhaps TRBD1 as D (5 bases). V was cut by 7 bases and J by 5 bases, with 8 bases left in between. Germline lookup yields CDR1 MNHNS and CDR2 SASEGT. The CDR3 has 11 amino acids. The CDR3 is CASTRVTEAFF. The CDR3 region has the DNA TGTGCCAGCACCAGGGTTACTGAAGCTTTCTTT.

The V gene is TRBV2, the J gene TRBJ2-5, with no clear D. Germline V gives CDR1 SNHLY, CDR2 FYNNEI. Trimming took 4 bases from V and 3 from J, leaving 9 bases between them. The CDR3 sequence is 13 residues long. CDR3 bases: TGTGCCAGCAGTGTCGAGACAAAAGAGACCCAGTACTTC. It yields the protein CASSVETKETQYF.

The J gene is TRBJ1-1, the V gene TRBV11-1; D perhaps matches TRBD1 (6 bases). V shed 3 bases and J shed 8 bases, with 7 bases lying between them. CDR1 and CDR2 from the germline V gene are SGHAT and FQDESV (reference sequence). The CDR3 spans 11 residues. The CDR3 nucleotides are TGTGCCAGCAGCTTTCAGGGGGAAGCTTTCTTT. This codes for CASSFQGEAFF.

This chain uses TRBV29-1 with TRBJ2-1, with 8 bases aligning to TRBD1. There are 15 residues in the CDR3. Trimming at V came to 2 bases and at J to 4 bases, leaving 7 bases not matched to a gene. Germline-derived CDR1 and CDR2 are SQVTM and ANQGSEA. As DNA, the CDR3 is TGCAGCGTTGAATTGGAGCAGGGGGCGTACAATGAGCAGTTCTTC. This translates into CSVELEQGAYNEQFF.

The chain combines TRBV5-1 with TRBJ1-1, with D hard to call. Between the trimmed V and J ends, which lost 7 bases and 4 bases, there was a span of 11 bases. CDR1 is SGHRS and CDR2 is YFSETQ in the germline V gene. The CDR3 loop spans 12 amino acids. CDR3 amino acids: CASRRPGTEAFF. DNA for the CDR3: TGCGCCAGCCGCCGGCCGGGCACTGAAGCTTTCTTT.

The V call is TRBV6-1, the J call TRBJ2-7; D ambiguous. CDR1 and CDR2 from the germline V gene are MNHNS and SASEGT. Deletions cut 1 base from V and 6 bases from J, with 7 bases between. The CDR3 has 12 residues. The CDR3 sequence is CASSEVGGEQYF. The CDR3 bases are TGTGCCAGCAGTGAAGTAGGCGGCGAGCAGTACTTC.

This clone has just one count. The V and J genes are TRBV19 and TRBJ2-5; perhaps TRBD1 as D (6 bases). Germline V lookup: CDR1 LNHDA, CDR2 SQIVND (reference sequence). The CDR3 totals 13 residues. V gave up 4 bases and J gave up 2 bases, with 8 bases separating them. Here the CDR3 reads CASSKDRQETQYF. The CDR3 bases are TGTGCCAGTAGTAAAGACAGGCAAGAGACCCAGTACTTC.